This T cell receptor beta chain was identified in a study of blood T cell repertoires in COVID-19. CDR1 and CDR2 (germline): MDHEN, SYDVKM. V lost 5 bases to trimming and J lost 4 bases; unmatched junction nucleotides: 9. This CDR3 has 15 residues. Assay used: immunoSEQ multiplex PCR; TCRdb lists only in-frame clones, some missing. This table holds under 85,000 clones, over 75% found once. The sequencing input was peripheral blood. The TCR sequence derives from a man aged 50-59 years with acute or convalescent COVID-19. The chain links TRBV28 to TRBJ2-3, with 7 positions matching TRBD1. CDR3 nucleotides: TGTGCCAGCAGTCACGCGTTCCAGGGGGCAGATACGCAGTATTTT. This sequence encodes CASSHAFQGADTQYF.